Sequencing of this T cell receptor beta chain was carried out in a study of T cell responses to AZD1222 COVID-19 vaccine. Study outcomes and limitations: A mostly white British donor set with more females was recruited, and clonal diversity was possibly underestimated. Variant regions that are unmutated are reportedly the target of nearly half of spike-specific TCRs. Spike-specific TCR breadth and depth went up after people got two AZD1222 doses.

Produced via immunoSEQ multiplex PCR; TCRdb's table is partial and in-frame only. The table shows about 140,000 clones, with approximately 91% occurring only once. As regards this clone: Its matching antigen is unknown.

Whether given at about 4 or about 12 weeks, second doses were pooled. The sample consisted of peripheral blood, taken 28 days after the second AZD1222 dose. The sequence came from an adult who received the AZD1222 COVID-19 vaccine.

CDR3 sequence reads: CATRAAGEETQYF. The CDR3 coding sequence is TGTGCCACCCGAGCCGCCGGAGAAGAGACCCAGTACTTC. V is TRBV24-1 and J is TRBJ2-5; D ambiguous. The CDR3 has 13 residues. With 9 bases removed from V and 3 bases from J, the gap between germline ends came to 13 bases. CDR1 and CDR2 (germline): KGHDR, SFDVKD.